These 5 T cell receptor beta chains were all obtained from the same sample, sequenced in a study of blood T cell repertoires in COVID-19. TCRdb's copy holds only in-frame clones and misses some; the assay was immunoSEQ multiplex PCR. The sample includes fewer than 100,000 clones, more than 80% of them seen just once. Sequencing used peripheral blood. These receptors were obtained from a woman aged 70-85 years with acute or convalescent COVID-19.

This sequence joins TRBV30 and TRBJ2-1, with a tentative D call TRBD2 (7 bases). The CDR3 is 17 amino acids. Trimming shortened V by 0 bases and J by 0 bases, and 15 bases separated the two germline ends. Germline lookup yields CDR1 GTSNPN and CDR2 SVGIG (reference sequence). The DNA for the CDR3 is TGTGCCTGGAGTGTACAGAGGGGGGGAAGCTCCTACAATGAGCAGTTCTTC. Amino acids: CAWSVQRGGSSYNEQFF. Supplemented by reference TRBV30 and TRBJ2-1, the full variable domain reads SQTIHQWPATLVQPVGSPLSLECTVEGTSNPNLYWYRQAAGRGLQLLFYSVGIGQISSEVPQNLSASRPQDRQFILSSKKLLLSDSGFYLCAWSVQRGGSSYNEQFFGPGTRLTVL.

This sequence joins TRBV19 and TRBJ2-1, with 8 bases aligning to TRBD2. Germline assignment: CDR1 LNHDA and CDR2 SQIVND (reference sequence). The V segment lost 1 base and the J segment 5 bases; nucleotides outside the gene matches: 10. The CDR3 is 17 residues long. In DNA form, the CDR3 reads TGTGCCAGTAGTATAGTCGGGGCGGGAGGAAAGGACAATGAGCAGTTCTTC. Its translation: CASSIVGAGGKDNEQFF.

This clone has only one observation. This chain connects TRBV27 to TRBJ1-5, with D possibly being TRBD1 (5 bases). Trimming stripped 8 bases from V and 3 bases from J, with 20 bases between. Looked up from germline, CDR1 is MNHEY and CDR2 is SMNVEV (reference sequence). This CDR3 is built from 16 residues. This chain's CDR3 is CASGTGGSGFNQPQHF. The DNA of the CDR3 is TGTGCCAGCGGTACCGGGGGTTCGGGGTTCAATCAGCCCCAGCATTTT.

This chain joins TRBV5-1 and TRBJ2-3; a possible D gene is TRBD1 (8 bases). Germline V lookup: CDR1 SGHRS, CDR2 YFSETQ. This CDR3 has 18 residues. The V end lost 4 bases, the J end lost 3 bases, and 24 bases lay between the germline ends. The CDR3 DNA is TGCGCCAGCAGCAAAGGACAGGGAGGGGGGTTATGGACAGATACGCAGTATTTT. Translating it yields CASSKGQGGGLWTDTQYF.

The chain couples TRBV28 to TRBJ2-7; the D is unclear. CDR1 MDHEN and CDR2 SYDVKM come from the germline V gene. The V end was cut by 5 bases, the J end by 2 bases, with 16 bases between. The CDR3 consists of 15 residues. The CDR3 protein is CASSPLRQPTYEQYF. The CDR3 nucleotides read TGTGCCAGCAGTCCCTTGCGGCAGCCCACCTACGAGCAGTACTTC. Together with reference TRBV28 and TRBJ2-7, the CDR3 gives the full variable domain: DVKVTQSSRYLVKRTGEKVFLECVQDMDHENMFWYRQDPGLGLRLIYFSYDVKMKEKGDIPEGYSVSREKKERFSLILESASTNQTSMYLCASSPLRQPTYEQYFGPGTRLTVT.